This is a list of T cell receptor beta chains from one sample in a study of T cell repertoires in cytomegalovirus infection. TCRdb reprocessed the reads with MiXCR, giving one entry per CDR3 protein. The sample shows 450,000 to 600,000 distinct CDR3 sequences, 33% of them seen only once. No cognate antigen is known for these TCRs. Source: cultured PBMCs, taken from culture after CMV antigen stimulation. The source is a human donor in good health (CMV status not recorded). Some clones in this sample may be carry-over from other donors' samples. Each CDR3 is given with its conserved first and last residue. A D gene is named only where the DNA matches it firmly. Size tells how often a clone was seen (once, few, many) or the class of an expanded clone, and some rows leave it out.

d_gene: NA
v_gene: TRBV7-2
j_gene: TRBJ1-2
abundance: many
CDR3aa: CASSLATREANYGYTF
CDR3nt: TGTGCCAGCAGCTTAGCGACGAGGGAAGCTAACTATGGCTACACCTTC

d_gene: TRBD2
v_gene: TRBV7-2
j_gene: TRBJ2-2
abundance: many
CDR3aa: CASSLTSLAGGLNTGELFF
CDR3nt: TGTGCCAGCAGCTTAACCTCACTAGCGGGAGGGCTTAACACCGGGGAGCTGTTTTTT

d_gene: NA
v_gene: TRBV4-1
j_gene: TRBJ1-4
abundance: few
CDR3aa: CASSQEAATNEKLFF
CDR3nt: TGCGCCAGCAGCCAAGAAGCTGCAACTAATGAAAAACTGTTTTTT

d_gene: TRBD2
v_gene: TRBV7-6
j_gene: TRBJ2-1
abundance: many
CDR3aa: CASSRGLAGNNEQFF
CDR3nt: TGTGCCAGCAGCAGGGGACTAGCGGGTAACAATGAGCAGTTCTTC

d_gene: NA
v_gene: TRBV28
j_gene: TRBJ2-2
abundance: few
CDR3aa: CASSGRRTGELFF
CDR3nt: TGTGCCAGCAGTGGCCGACGGACCGGGGAGCTGTTTTTT

d_gene: TRBD2
v_gene: TRBV7-2
j_gene: TRBJ2-4
abundance: many
CDR3aa: CASSNGGVVTKNIQYF
CDR3nt: TGTGCCAGCAGCAATGGGGGGGTTGTGACCAAAAACATTCAGTACTTC

d_gene: NA
v_gene: TRBV12-3/TRBV12-4
j_gene: TRBJ1-5
abundance: NA
CDR3aa: CASRRGVNQPQHF
CDR3nt: TGTGCCAGCAGGCGAGGGGTCAATCAGCCCCAGCATTTT

d_gene: NA
v_gene: TRBV5-3
j_gene: TRBJ2-1
abundance: NA
CDR3aa: CASHRAVNEQFF
CDR3nt: TGTGCCAGCCACCGCGCGGTAAACGAGCAGTTCTTC

d_gene: NA
v_gene: TRBV11-3
j_gene: TRBJ2-2
abundance: NA
CDR3aa: CASSLGRGRPAGSATGELFF
CDR3nt: TGTGCCAGCAGCTTAGGGAGGGGCAGACCTGCGGGGTCAGCCACCGGGGAGCTGTTTTTT

d_gene: NA
v_gene: TRBV7-8
j_gene: TRBJ2-3
abundance: NA
CDR3aa: CASSLVKPDTQYF
CDR3nt: TGTGCCAGCAGCTTAGTGAAGCCAGATACGCAGTATTTT

d_gene: NA
v_gene: TRBV6-6
j_gene: TRBJ1-4
abundance: NA
CDR3aa: CASRRDIATNEKLFF
CDR3nt: TGTGCCAGCAGGAGGGACATTGCAACTAATGAAAAACTGTTTTTT

d_gene: NA
v_gene: TRBV20-1
j_gene: TRBJ2-7
abundance: NA
CDR3aa: CSATRDAGGEQYF
CDR3nt: TGCAGTGCAACACGGGACGCAGGAGGCGAGCAGTACTTC

d_gene: NA
v_gene: TRBV5-4
j_gene: TRBJ2-5
abundance: once
CDR3aa: CASSWSMDERETQYF
CDR3nt: TGTGCCAGCAGCTGGAGTATGGATGAGAGAGAGACCCAGTACTTC

d_gene: TRBD2
v_gene: TRBV6-1
j_gene: TRBJ2-7
abundance: NA
CDR3aa: CASSEAWTSGRAINYEQYF
CDR3nt: TGTGCCAGCAGTGAAGCGTGGACTAGCGGGAGGGCAATAAACTACGAGCAGTACTTC